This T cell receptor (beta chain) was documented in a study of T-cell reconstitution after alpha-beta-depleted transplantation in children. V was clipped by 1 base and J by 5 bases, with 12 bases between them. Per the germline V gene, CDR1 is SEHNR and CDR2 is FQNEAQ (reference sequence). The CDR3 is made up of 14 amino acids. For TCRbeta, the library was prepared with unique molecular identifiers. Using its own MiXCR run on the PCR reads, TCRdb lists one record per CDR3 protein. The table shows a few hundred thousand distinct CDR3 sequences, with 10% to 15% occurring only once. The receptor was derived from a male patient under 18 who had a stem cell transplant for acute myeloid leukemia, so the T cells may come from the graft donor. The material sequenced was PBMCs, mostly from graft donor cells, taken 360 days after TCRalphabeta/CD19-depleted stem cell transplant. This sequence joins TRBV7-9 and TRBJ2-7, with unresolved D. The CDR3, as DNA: TGTGCCAGCAGCTTAGAGCCCTTTTTGAACGAGCAGTACTTC. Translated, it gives CASSLEPFLNEQYF.